This section outlines one T cell receptor beta chain sequence together with its context. This entry is derived from a study of shared clonotypes between healthy human individuals. As for the study in general: Three CD4 naive, three CD4 memory, two CD8 naive and one CD8 memory plate were used per donor.

CD45RA-negative memory and CD45RA+ naive subsets were split from the CD4+ cells. Germline loops: CDR1 SQVTM, CDR2 ANQGSEA. V shed 4 bases and J 6 bases; nucleotides not matched to a gene: 16. The CDR3 contains 16 residues. Libraries were prepared by immunoSEQ multiplex PCR; TCRdb keeps only in-frame clonotypes and omits some of them. The sample has approximately 1.5 million clones, about 98% seen once; the top ten hold around 0.47%. The V gene is TRBV29-1, the J gene TRBJ2-7; 9 bases are a match to TRBD1. The receptor was isolated from a man aged 25-45 years in good health. The sequenced sample was naive CD4+ T cells sorted from blood. Stated subset: CD45RA+ positively selected. The CDR3 nucleotides are TGCAGCGTTGCTGGGGGGACAGGGAACAGAGGGGGCGAGCAGTACTTC. This sequence encodes CSVAGGTGNRGGEQYF.